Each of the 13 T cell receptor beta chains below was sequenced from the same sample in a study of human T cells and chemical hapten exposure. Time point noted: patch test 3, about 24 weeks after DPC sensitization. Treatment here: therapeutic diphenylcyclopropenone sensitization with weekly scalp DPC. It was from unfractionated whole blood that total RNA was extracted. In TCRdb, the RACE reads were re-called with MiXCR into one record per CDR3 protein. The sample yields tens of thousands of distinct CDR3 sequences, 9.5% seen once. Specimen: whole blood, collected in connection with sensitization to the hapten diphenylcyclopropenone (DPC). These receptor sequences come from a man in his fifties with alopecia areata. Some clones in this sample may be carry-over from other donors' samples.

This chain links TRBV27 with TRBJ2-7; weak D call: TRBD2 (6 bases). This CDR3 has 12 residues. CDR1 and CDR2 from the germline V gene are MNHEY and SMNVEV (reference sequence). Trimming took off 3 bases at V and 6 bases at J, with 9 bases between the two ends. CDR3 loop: CASSFGGGEQYF. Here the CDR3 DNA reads TGTGCCAGCAGTTTCGGGGGTGGCGAGCAGTACTTC.

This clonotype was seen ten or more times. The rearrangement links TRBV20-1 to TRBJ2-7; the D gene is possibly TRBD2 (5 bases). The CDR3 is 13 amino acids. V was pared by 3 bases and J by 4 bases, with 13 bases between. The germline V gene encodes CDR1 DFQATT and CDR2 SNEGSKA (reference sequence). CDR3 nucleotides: TGCAGTGCTAGGCGAGGGATTCGGTACGAGCAGTACTTC. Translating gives CSARRGIRYEQYF.

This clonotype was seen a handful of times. DNA of the CDR3: TGTGCCAGCAGTTACTCGGGTCAGATTAATGAAAAACTGTTTTTT. It codes for CASSYSGQINEKLFF. The V gene is TRBV6-5, the J gene TRBJ1-4; D uncertain. The CDR3 contains 15 residues. V was cut by 0 bases and J by 4 bases, with 9 bases left in between. Germline CDR1 MNHEY, CDR2 SVGAGI.

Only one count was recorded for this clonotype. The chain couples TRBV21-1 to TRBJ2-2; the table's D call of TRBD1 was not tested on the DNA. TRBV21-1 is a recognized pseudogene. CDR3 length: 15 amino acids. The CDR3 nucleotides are TGTGCCAGCAGCAAAGTAGCAGGGCGGGCCGGGGAGCTGTTTTTT. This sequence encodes CASSKVAGRAGELFF.

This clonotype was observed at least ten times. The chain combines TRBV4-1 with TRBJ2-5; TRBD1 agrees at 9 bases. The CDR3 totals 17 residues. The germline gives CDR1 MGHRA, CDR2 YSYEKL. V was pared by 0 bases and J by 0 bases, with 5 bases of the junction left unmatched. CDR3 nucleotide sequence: TGCGCCAGCAGCCAAGATCCTAGGACAGGGGACCAAGAGACCCAGTACTTC. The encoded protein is CASSQDPRTGDQETQYF.

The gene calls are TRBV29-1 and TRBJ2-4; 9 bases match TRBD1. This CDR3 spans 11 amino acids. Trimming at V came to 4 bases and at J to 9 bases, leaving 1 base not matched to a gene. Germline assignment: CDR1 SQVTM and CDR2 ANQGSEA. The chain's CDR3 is CSVVGQGIQYF. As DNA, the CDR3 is TGCAGCGTTGTGGGACAGGGCATTCAGTACTTC. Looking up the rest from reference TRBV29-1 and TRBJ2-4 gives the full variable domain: SAVISQKPSRDICQRGTSLTIQCQVDSQVTMMFWYRQQPGQSLTLIATANQGSEATYESGFVIDKFPISRPNLTFSTLTVSNMSPEDSSIYLCSVVGQGIQYFGAGTRLSVL.

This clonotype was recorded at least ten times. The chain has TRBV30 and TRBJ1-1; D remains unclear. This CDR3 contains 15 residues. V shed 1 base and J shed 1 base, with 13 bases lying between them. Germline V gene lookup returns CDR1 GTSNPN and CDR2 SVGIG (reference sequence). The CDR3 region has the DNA TGTGCCTGGAGTGCAGGTCGGCAGGCGAACACTGAAGCTTTCTTT. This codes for CAWSAGRQANTEAFF.

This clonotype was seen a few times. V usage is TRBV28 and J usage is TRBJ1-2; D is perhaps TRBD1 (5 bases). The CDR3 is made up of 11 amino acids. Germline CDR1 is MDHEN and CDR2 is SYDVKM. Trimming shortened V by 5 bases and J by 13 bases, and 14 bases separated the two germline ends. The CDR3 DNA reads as TGTGCCAGCAGTAAAGACAGACTACTCACCTTC. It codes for CASSKDRLLTF.

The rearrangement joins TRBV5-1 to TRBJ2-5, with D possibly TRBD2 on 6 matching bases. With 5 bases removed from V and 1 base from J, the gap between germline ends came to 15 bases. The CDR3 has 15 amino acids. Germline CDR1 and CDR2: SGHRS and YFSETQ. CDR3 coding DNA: TGCGCCAGCAGGGGTTTAGCGGTAACCCAAGAGACCCAGTACTTC. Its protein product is CASRGLAVTQETQYF.

The DNA for the CDR3 is TGTGCCAGCAGGGTTGGGACAGGACAACTGTTTTTT. This encodes CASRVGTGQLFF. The V gene is TRBV2, the J gene TRBJ1-4; TRBD1 matches 8 bases. The V and J ends lost 6 bases and 12 bases, in that order; junction bases with no gene match: 6. Germline V gene sequence: CDR1 SNHLY, CDR2 FYNNEI. The CDR3 has 12 amino acids.

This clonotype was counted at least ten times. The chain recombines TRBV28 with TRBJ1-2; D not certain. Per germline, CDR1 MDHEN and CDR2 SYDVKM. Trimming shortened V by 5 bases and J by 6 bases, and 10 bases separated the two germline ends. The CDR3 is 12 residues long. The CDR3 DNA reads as TGTGCCAGCAGTGCTTACCGGGATGGCTACACCTTC. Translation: CASSAYRDGYTF.

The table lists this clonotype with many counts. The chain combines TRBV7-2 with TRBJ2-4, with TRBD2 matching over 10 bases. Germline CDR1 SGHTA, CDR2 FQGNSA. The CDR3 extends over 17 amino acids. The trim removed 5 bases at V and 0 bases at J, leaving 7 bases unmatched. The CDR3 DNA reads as TGTGCCAGCAGCCTCCGGACTAGCGGAGTAGCCAAAAACATTCAGTACTTC. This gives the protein CASSLRTSGVAKNIQYF.

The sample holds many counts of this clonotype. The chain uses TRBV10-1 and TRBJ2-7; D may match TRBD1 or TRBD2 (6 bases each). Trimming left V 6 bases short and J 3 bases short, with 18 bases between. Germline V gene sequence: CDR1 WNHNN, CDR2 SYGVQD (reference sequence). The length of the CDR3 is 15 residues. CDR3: CASRESEGEYYEQYF. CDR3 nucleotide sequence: TGCGCCAGCAGGGAATCGGAGGGGGAATACTACGAGCAGTACTTC.